What follows are 4 T cell receptor beta chains derived from one specimen sequenced in a study of T cell clonotyping in hematopoietic cell transplantation (dated by TCRdb to the early 2020s). Libraries were constructed by the immunoSEQ multiplex PCR assay. TCRdb's version of the immuneACCESS table is confined to in-frame rearrangements and falls short of the full clone set. An unresolved V gene accounts for under half of the shortfall where checked; the remainder is of unknown origin. Counted in this sample were under 20,000 clones; more than 70% of them appeared once. Approximately 8% of the sample lies in the top ten. Explained via the paper, the time point label denotes: recipient sample about 28 days before transplant, after cytoreduction. The sequenced sample was peripheral blood mononuclear cells, obtained before stem cell transplant. The source is a man aged 45-65 years with acute myeloid leukemia. Some clones in this sample may be carry-over from other donors' samples.

The rearrangement uses TRBV27 and TRBJ2-2; 10 bases are shared with TRBD2. CDR3 length equals 14 residues. Germline CDR1 and CDR2: MNHEY and SMNVEV (reference sequence). The ends lost 6 bases at V and 5 bases at J; junction bases unmatched: 3. In nucleotides, the CDR3 is TGTGCCAGCAGAGGACTAGCGGTTACCGGGGAGCTGTTTTTT. Protein product: CASRGLAVTGELFF.

The J gene is TRBJ2-7, the V gene TRBV11-2; D is ambiguous. Germline V gene sequence: CDR1 SGHAT, CDR2 FQNNGV. V gave up 4 bases and J gave up 2 bases, with 18 bases separating them. The CDR3 covers 16 residues. The CDR3 spells CASSYLSDIVTYEQYF. The CDR3 DNA is TGTGCCAGCAGCTACCTCTCCGACATTGTCACCTACGAGCAGTACTTC.

This rearrangement joins TRBV29-1 to TRBJ2-4; perhaps TRBD2 as D (5 bases). The CDR3 is 14 residues long. Germline V gene lookup returns CDR1 SQVTM and CDR2 ANQGSEA. Trimming removed 4 bases from V and 2 bases from J, with 12 bases in between. The CDR3 nucleotides are TGCAGCGTTGTAGGAGGAAATACCAAAAACATTCAGTACTTC. Its translation: CSVVGGNTKNIQYF.

This clone was seen a few times. This chain links TRBV27 with TRBJ2-1; the D is unclear. V lost 5 bases, J lost 4 bases, and 9 bases lay in between. CDR1 and CDR2 from the germline V gene are MNHEY and SMNVEV (reference sequence). The CDR3 is made up of 13 amino acids. CDR3 DNA: TGTGCCAGCAGTCACAAGGGTTACAATGAGCAGTTCTTC. Amino acid sequence: CASSHKGYNEQFF.